Listed below are T cell receptor beta chains from one sample, sequenced in a study of control samples from healthy donors and cancer patients. The data were produced by immunoSEQ multiplex PCR, yet TCRdb's version contains in-frame clones alone and is incomplete. The sample lists approximately 70,000 clones; nearly 85% were seen once. Sequencing was carried out using blood. Receptors originate from a man between 60 and 75 years old in good health. The CDR3 runs from the conserved cysteine through the conserved F or W. Each record gives: D gene, J gene, clone size, V gene, CDR3 protein, CDR3 DNA. D genes are given only for firm matches. Only part of the rows carry a size: once, few, many, or a class if the clone is expanded.

>NA|TRBJ2-1|NA|TRBV18
CASSPVAGERSYNEQFF
TGTGCCAGCTCACCGGTTGCAGGGGAGAGGTCCTACAATGAGCAGTTCTTC
>TRBD1|TRBJ1-2|NA|TRBV4-2
CASSQGTGASYGYTF
TGTGCCAGCAGCCAAGGGACAGGGGCGAGCTATGGCTACACCTTC
>NA|TRBJ2-2|NA|TRBV9
CASSVETQNTGELFF
TGTGCCAGCAGCGTCGAGACTCAGAACACCGGGGAGCTGTTTTTT
>NA|TRBJ1-2|NA|TRBV6-2/TRBV6-3
CASSYADRLSYGYTF
TGTGCCAGCAGTTACGCGGACAGACTCTCATATGGCTACACCTTC
>TRBD1|TRBJ2-5|NA|TRBV5-1
CASSDRGETQYF
TGCGCCAGCAGCGACAGGGGTGAGACCCAGTACTTC
>NA|TRBJ2-5|NA|TRBV28
CAAGWKGTGLQETQYF
TGTGCCGCAGGATGGAAGGGAACAGGGCTCCAAGAGACCCAGTACTTC
>TRBD1|TRBJ2-1|NA|TRBV18
CASSPGDRDNEQFF
TGTGCCAGCTCACCCGGGGACAGGGACAATGAGCAGTTCTTC
>TRBD1|TRBJ1-1|once|TRBV28
CASSSGQPNTEAFF
TGTGCCAGCAGTTCGGGACAGCCGAACACTGAAGCTTTCTTT
>NA|TRBJ2-5|NA|TRBV27
CASSVGVSPSSETQYF
TGTGCCAGCAGTGTCGGGGTTTCTCCTTCTTCCGAGACCCAGTACTTC
>TRBD1|TRBJ2-5|NA|TRBV19
CASAGGGEGETQYF
TGTGCCAGTGCAGGGGGCGGTGAGGGGGAGACCCAGTACTTC
>TRBD2|TRBJ2-3|NA|TRBV9
CASSDSGRALDTQYF
TGTGCCAGCAGCGATAGCGGGAGGGCCTTAGATACGCAGTATTTT
>TRBD2|TRBJ2-7|NA|TRBV19
CASTPRGGDSYEQYF
TGTGCCAGTACCCCAAGGGGAGGGGACTCTTACGAGCAGTACTTC
>NA|TRBJ2-3|NA|TRBV27
CASSPLEADTQYF
TGTGCCAGCAGTCCCCTTGAGGCAGATACGCAGTATTTT
>TRBD2|TRBJ2-5|NA|TRBV4-2
CASSQVEAGGRETQYF
TGTGCCAGCAGCCAAGTCGAAGCGGGAGGGCGCGAGACCCAGTACTTC
>NA|TRBJ1-5|NA|TRBV19
CASSNRTTGARNQPQHF
TGTGCCAGTAGTAACCGGACGACGGGGGCCCGTAATCAGCCCCAGCATTTT
>NA|TRBJ2-7|NA|TRBV12-3/TRBV12-4
CASSTGDSYEQYF
TGTGCCAGCAGTACAGGTGACTCCTACGAGCAGTACTTC
>NA|TRBJ1-5|NA|TRBV18
CASSPSQSSPQHF
TGTGCCAGCTCACCATCCCAAAGTAGTCCCCAGCATTTT
>NA|TRBJ2-5|NA|TRBV6-5
CATPGVLGETQYF
TGTGCCACCCCGGGGGTGCTGGGGGAGACCCAGTACTTC
>NA|TRBJ2-2|once|TRBV19
CASSIGQTNTGELFF
TGTGCCAGTAGTATAGGACAGACAAACACCGGGGAGCTGTTTTTT
>NA|TRBJ1-4|once|TRBV4-3
CASSQDYGTTNEKLFF
TGCGCCAGCAGCCAAGATTACGGGACCACTAATGAAAAACTGTTTTTT
>NA|TRBJ1-1|NA|TRBV5-1
CASSSLGETEAFF
TGCGCCAGCAGCTCCTTAGGGGAGACTGAAGCTTTCTTT
>NA|TRBJ1-3|NA|TRBV15
CATSRTGAAGNTIYF
TGTGCCACCAGCAGAACTGGGGCAGCTGGAAACACCATATATTTT
>NA|TRBJ2-2|NA|TRBV2
CARGFQGKDHGELFF
TGTGCCAGGGGCTTCCAGGGGAAAGATCACGGGGAGCTGTTTTTT
>TRBD1|TRBJ1-2|NA|TRBV5-1
CASSIGTGGFDGYTF
TGCGCCAGCTCTATTGGGACAGGGGGCTTTGACGGCTACACCTTC
>NA|TRBJ1-5|NA|TRBV24-1
CATSDSNQPQHF
TGTGCCACCAGTGATTCCAATCAGCCCCAGCATTTT
>NA|TRBJ2-7|few|TRBV12-3/TRBV12-4
CASSLAASYEQYF
TGTGCCAGCAGCCTCGCAGCGTCGTACGAGCAGTACTTC
>NA|TRBJ2-2|once|TRBV7-6
CASSSPGPTGRGELFF
TGTGCCAGCAGCTCACCGGGACCAACGGGCCGAGGGGAGCTGTTTTTT
>NA|TRBJ1-5|NA|TRBV21-1
CASRARWEGQPQHF
TGTGCCAGCCGAGCGCGTTGGGAGGGCCAGCCCCAGCATTTT
>NA|TRBJ2-6|NA|TRBV28
CASCTPAGANVLTF
TGTGCCAGCTGTACACCGGCTGGGGCCAACGTCCTGACTTTC
>TRBD1|TRBJ2-7|NA|TRBV5-1
CASSSTGGAGEQYF
TGCGCCAGCAGCTCAACAGGGGGCGCGGGCGAGCAGTACTTC
>NA|TRBJ2-1|few|TRBV5-6
CASSFQNEQFF
TGTGCCAGCAGCTTCCAGAATGAGCAGTTCTTC
>NA|TRBJ2-7|once|TRBV5-6
CASSSTATPWPYEQYF
TGTGCCAGCAGCTCGACAGCTACCCCATGGCCATACGAGCAGTACTTC
>TRBD1|TRBJ2-1|NA|TRBV11-2
CASSLGGGLSSYNEQFF
TGTGCCAGCAGCCTAGGGGGCGGCTTAAGCTCCTACAATGAGCAGTTCTTC